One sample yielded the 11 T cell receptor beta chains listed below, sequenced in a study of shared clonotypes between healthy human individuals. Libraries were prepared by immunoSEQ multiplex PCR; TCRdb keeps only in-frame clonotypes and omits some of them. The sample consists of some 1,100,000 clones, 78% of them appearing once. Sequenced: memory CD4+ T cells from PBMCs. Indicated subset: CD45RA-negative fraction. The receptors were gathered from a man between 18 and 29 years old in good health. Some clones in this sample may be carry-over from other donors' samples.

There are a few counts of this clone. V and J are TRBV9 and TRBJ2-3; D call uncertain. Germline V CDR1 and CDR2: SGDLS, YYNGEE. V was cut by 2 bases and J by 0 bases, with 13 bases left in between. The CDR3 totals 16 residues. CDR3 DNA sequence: TGTGCCAGCAGCGTTAGTCCGGGCCCTAGCACAGATACGCAGTATTTT. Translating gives CASSVSPGPSTDTQYF.

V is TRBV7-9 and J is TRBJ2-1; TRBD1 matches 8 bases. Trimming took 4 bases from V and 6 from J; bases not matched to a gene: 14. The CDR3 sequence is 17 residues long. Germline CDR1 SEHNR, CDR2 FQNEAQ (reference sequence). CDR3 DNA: TGTGCCAGCAGCTACTCCGATGGGCAGGGGGCATCCAATGAGCAGTTCTTC. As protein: CASSYSDGQGASNEQFF.

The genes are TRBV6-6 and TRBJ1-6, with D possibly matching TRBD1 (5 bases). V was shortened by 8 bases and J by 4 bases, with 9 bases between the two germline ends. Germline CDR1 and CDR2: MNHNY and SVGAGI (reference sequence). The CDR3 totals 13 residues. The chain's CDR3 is CASRDVYNSPLHF. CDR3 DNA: TGTGCCAGCCGGGACGTGTATAATTCACCCCTCCACTTT.

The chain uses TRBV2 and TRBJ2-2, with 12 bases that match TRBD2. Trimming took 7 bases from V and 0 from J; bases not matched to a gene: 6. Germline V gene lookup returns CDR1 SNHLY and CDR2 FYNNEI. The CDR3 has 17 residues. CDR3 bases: TGTGCCAGCAATATTCGACTAGCGGGGGCGAACACCGGGGAGCTGTTTTTT. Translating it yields CASNIRLAGANTGELFF.

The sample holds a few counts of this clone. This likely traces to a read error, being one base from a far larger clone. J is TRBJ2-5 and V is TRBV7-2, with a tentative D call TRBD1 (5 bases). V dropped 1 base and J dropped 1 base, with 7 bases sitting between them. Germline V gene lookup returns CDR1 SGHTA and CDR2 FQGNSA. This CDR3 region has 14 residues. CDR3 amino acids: CASSLGQTQETQYF. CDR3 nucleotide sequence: TGTGCCAGCAGCTTAGGACAGACCCAAGAGACCCAGTACTTC.

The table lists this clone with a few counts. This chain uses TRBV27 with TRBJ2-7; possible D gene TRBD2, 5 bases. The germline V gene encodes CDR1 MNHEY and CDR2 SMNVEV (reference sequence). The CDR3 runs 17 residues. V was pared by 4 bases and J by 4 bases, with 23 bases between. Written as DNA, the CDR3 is TGTGCCAGCAGTTCCTCCGTATGGGGAGTGAGACATTACGAGCAGTACTTC. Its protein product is CASSSSVWGVRHYEQYF.

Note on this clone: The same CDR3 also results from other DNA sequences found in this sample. CDR3 coding DNA: TGCGCCAGCAGCTTACAGGGGTCTGGAAACACCATATATTTT. Translation: CASSLQGSGNTIYF. This chain links TRBV5-1 with TRBJ1-3; 7 bases fit TRBD1. The J segment lost 1 base and the V segment lost 2 bases, leaving 0 bases of the junction unmatched. The V gene's germline CDR1 is SGHRS and CDR2 YFSETQ. CDR3 length: 14 residues.

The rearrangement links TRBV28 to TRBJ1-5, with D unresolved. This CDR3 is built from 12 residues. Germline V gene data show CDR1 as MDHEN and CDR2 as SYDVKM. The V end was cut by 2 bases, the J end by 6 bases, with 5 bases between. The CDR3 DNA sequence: TGTGCCAGCAGTTTAATTACTCAGCCCCAGCATTTT. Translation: CASSLITQPQHF.

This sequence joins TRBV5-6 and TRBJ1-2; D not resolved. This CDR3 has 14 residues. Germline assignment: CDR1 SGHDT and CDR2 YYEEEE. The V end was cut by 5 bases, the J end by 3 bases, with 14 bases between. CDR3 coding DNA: TGTGCCAGCAGGATAGAGCCGGGCGACTATGGCTACACCTTC. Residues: CASRIEPGDYGYTF.

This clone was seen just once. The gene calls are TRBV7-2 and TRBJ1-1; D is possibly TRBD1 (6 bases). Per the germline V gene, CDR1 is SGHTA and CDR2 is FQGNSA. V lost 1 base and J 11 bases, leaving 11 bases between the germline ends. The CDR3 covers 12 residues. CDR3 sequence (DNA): TGTGCCAGCAGCTTAGTCACAGGGTTCGCTTTCTTT. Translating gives CASSLVTGFAFF.

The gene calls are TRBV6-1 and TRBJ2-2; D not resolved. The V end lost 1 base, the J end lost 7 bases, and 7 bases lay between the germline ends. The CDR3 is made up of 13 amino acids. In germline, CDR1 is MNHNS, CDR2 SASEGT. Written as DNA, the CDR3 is TGTGCCAGCAGTGAAGTGTGGGGCGGGGAGCTGTTTTTT. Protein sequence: CASSEVWGGELFF.